This TCR beta chain was sequenced for a study of T cells after yellow fever vaccination. Study in general: SMART-Seq v4 Ultra Low Input handled preparation of low-cell-number fractions. Study-level points and caveats: Reappearance after the booster was seen for most primary-vaccination clones, at 95% to 97% CD4 and 70% to 90% CD8.

5'RACE template switching added a universal primer site and UMIs to TCR cDNA. TCRdb re-derived calls from the 5' RACE reads in MiXCR, one entry per CDR3 protein. The sample lists about 260,000 distinct CDR3 sequences, around 4.9% occurring once. Points on this clonotype: No antigen is known for it.

Germline CDR1 LNHNV, CDR2 YYDKDF (reference sequence). This CDR3 region has 17 residues. Losses at the gene ends were 0 bases for V and 2 bases for J; bases not matched to a gene: 3. This specimen consisted of CD4+ T cells sorted from PBMCs, obtained on the day of the yellow fever booster vaccination. This sequence originates from a man aged 18 to 30 who received the YFV17D yellow fever vaccine. This chain connects TRBV15 to TRBJ2-3; 12 bases fit TRBD2. CDR3 DNA sequence: TGTGCCACCAGCAGAGATCCTAGCGGGGGGGTCACAGATACGCAGTATTTT. Translating it yields CATSRDPSGGVTDTQYF.